This is a list of T cell receptor beta chains from one sample in a study of glioma-infiltrating T cells after dendritic cell vaccination. This table comes from immunoSEQ multiplex PCR, and its TCRdb copy is limited to in-frame clones, with some not included. Of approximately 82,000 clones in the sample, approximately 90% are singletons; the top ten hold 3% to 3.5%. The input for sequencing was blood, taken before dendritic cell vaccination. The origin of the receptors is a human donor with glioblastoma. Each CDR3 is given with its conserved first and last residue. Each record gives: V gene, J gene, D gene, clone size, CDR3 protein, CDR3 DNA. The D gene is left open where the match is weak. Rows may omit the clone size; those that give it use once, few, many or a size class.

V: TRBV11-3; J: TRBJ1-2; D: TRBD1; size: .; CDR3: CASSLDFGQGKYGYTF; DNA: TGTGCCAGCAGCTTAGATTTTGGACAGGGTAAATATGGCTACACCTTC
V: TRBV9; J: TRBJ1-2; D: .; size: .; CDR3: CASSVDGNYGYTF; DNA: TGTGCCAGCAGCGTAGACGGTAACTATGGCTACACCTTC
V: TRBV5-4; J: TRBJ1-1; D: .; size: .; CDR3: CASSMTGGNTEAFF; DNA: TGTGCCAGCAGCATGACAGGTGGAAACACTGAAGCTTTCTTT
V: TRBV9; J: TRBJ2-2; D: .; size: .; CDR3: CASSKSRGGELFF; DNA: TGTGCCAGCAGCAAATCCAGGGGTGGGGAGCTGTTTTTT
V: TRBV10-2; J: TRBJ1-1; D: TRBD1; size: .; CDR3: CASKNRGQNTEAFF; DNA: TGCGCCAGCAAGAACAGGGGTCAGAACACTGAAGCTTTCTTT
V: TRBV6-1; J: TRBJ2-7; D: TRBD1; size: once; CDR3: CATISATGPYEQYF; DNA: TGTGCCACCATTTCCGCGACAGGGCCGTACGAGCAGTACTTC
V: TRBV5-1; J: TRBJ1-4; D: TRBD1; size: .; CDR3: CASSLGTGANEKLFF; DNA: TGCGCCAGCAGCTTGGGAACAGGGGCGAACGAAAAACTGTTTTTT
V: TRBV11-2; J: TRBJ2-7; D: .; size: .; CDR3: CASSLGQTSYEQYF; DNA: TGTGCCAGCAGCCTTGGACAGACCTCCTACGAGCAGTACTTC
V: TRBV4-2; J: TRBJ1-2; D: TRBD1; size: .; CDR3: CASSQNRDRGQYGYTF; DNA: TGTGCCAGCAGCCAAAACCGGGACAGGGGGCAATATGGCTACACCTTC
V: TRBV2; J: TRBJ2-1; D: TRBD2; size: .; CDR3: CASNPAGGPHNEQFF; DNA: TGTGCCAGCAACCCAGCGGGAGGGCCCCACAATGAGCAGTTCTTC
V: TRBV29-1; J: TRBJ2-3; D: TRBD2; size: .; CDR3: CSKYGLALVSCTQYF; DNA: TGCAGCAAGTATGGACTAGCCTTAGTCTCATGTACGCAGTATTTT
V: TRBV6-5; J: TRBJ2-5; D: TRBD2; size: .; CDR3: CASLGSGSGRETQYF; DNA: TGTGCCAGCTTGGGGTCTGGGTCCGGGAGGGAGACCCAGTACTTC
V: TRBV6-5; J: TRBJ1-1; D: TRBD1; size: .; CDR3: CASSYSRQGGTEAFF; DNA: TGTGCCAGCAGTTACTCTCGACAGGGTGGCACTGAAGCTTTCTTT
V: TRBV6-1; J: TRBJ1-4; D: TRBD1; size: once; CDR3: CASSETGAFNEKLFF; DNA: TGTGCCAGCAGTGAGACAGGGGCCTTTAATGAAAAACTGTTTTTT
V: TRBV5-4; J: TRBJ1-4; D: .; size: .; CDR3: CASGITGRANEKLFF; DNA: TGTGCCAGCGGAATAACAGGGAGGGCTAATGAAAAACTGTTTTTT
V: TRBV18; J: TRBJ2-5; D: .; size: .; CDR3: CASSPTASGETQYF; DNA: TGTGCCAGCTCACCAACGGCTTCGGGAGAGACCCAGTACTTC
V: TRBV11-3; J: TRBJ2-1; D: TRBD2; size: .; CDR3: CASSSGLAGNEQFF; DNA: TGTGCCAGCAGCTCCGGACTAGCGGGTAATGAGCAGTTCTTC
V: TRBV6-5; J: TRBJ1-2; D: .; size: .; CDR3: CASGRYVGAGGYTF; DNA: TGTGCCAGCGGGCGCTATGTGGGGGCCGGTGGCTACACCTTC
V: TRBV6-5; J: TRBJ1-2; D: TRBD1; size: .; CDR3: CASSYRGDREGYTF; DNA: TGTGCCAGCAGTTACCGCGGAGACAGGGAGGGCTACACCTTC
V: TRBV9; J: TRBJ2-1; D: TRBD2; size: .; CDR3: CASSVVPAGINNEQFF; DNA: TGTGCCAGCAGCGTAGTACCAGCGGGGATTAACAATGAGCAGTTCTTC
V: TRBV6-1; J: TRBJ1-2; D: .; size: .; CDR3: CASSFVQVGGGGYTF; DNA: TGTGCCAGCAGTTTCGTCCAAGTTGGGGGGGGTGGCTACACCTTC
V: TRBV30; J: TRBJ1-2; D: .; size: .; CDR3: CAWKRGVDYGYTF; DNA: TGTGCCTGGAAACGGGGTGTGGACTATGGCTACACCTTC
V: TRBV6-5; J: TRBJ1-2; D: .; size: .; CDR3: CASSTLAGYGYTF; DNA: TGTGCCAGCAGTACCCTGGCGGGCTATGGCTACACCTTC
V: TRBV7-9; J: TRBJ1-2; D: .; size: .; CDR3: CASSLGAEDGYTF; DNA: TGTGCCAGCAGCTTAGGGGCAGAAGATGGCTACACCTTC
V: TRBV7-9; J: TRBJ1-1; D: TRBD1; size: .; CDR3: CALTEGALSTEAFF; DNA: TGTGCCCTAACGGAGGGGGCCTTGAGCACTGAAGCTTTCTTT
V: TRBV4-1; J: TRBJ2-3; D: .; size: .; CDR3: CASSRWGQPDTDTQYF; DNA: TGCGCCAGCAGCCGTTGGGGGCAGCCTGACACAGATACGCAGTATTTT
V: TRBV5-1; J: TRBJ1-1; D: .; size: once; CDR3: CASSLGQGPTEAFF; DNA: TGCGCCAGCAGCTTGGGGCAGGGGCCCACTGAAGCTTTCTTT
V: TRBV10-2; J: TRBJ1-2; D: .; size: .; CDR3: CASRRGLGTNYGYTF; DNA: TGCGCCAGCAGGCGGGGATTAGGGACTAACTATGGCTACACCTTC